The sequence of this T cell receptor beta chain was determined in a study of blood T cells in healthy people across ages. Study-wide results and caveats: More naive CD4+ cells and higher diversity marked long-lived donors relative to aged donors. Older age coincided with a roughly linear decline in TCR beta diversity per million T cells. From one million sequenced T cells, diversity estimates were lower bounds.

Primed by a sample-barcoded 5' primer and a J-beta primer mix, a second PCR proceeded for 7 to 11 cycles. Using its own MiXCR run on the 5' RACE reads, TCRdb lists one record per CDR3 protein. The table shows approximately 810,000 distinct CDR3 sequences, with 29% occurring only once. The CDR3 is made up of 12 amino acids. CDR1 and CDR2 from the germline V gene are DFQATT and SNEGSKA (reference sequence). No fewer than 6 million PBMCs went into each sample. Of note for this clonotype: The antigen remains unidentified. An end of the junction differs from the germline gene, which may be a read error.

The rearrangement links TRBV20-1 to TRBJ1-2, with a weak D call TRBD1 (5 bases). This sequence originates from a woman over 75 in good health. Sequencing used blood. The CDR3 nucleotides are TGCAGTTCCCCAATTCGGGACTATGGCTACATCTTC. Its translation is CSSPIRDYGYIF.